The present TCR beta chain was sequenced within a study of T cells expressing NK-cell markers. As for the study in general: Sequencing of TCR beta repertoires drew on sorted CD3+CD56+NKG2C+, CD3+CD56+NKG2C- and CD3+CD56-NKG2C+ T cells.

About this clonotype itself: Its target is unknown.

This CDR3 has 13 residues. Germline lookup yields CDR1 DFQATT and CDR2 SNEGSKA (reference sequence). Study conclusions and caveats: The study found dominant NKG2C+ clonotypes at about 1.0-8% of CD8+ T cells in about six donors.

With the 5' RACE reads reprocessed, TCRdb shows one record per CDR3 protein and no DNA. The sample's table shows about 180,000 distinct CDR3 sequences. This sequence originates from a woman aged 18-70 years in good health. The chain joins TRBV20-1 to TRBJ2-3; the D call of TRBD2 rests on TCRdb alone, since no DNA is present to check it. Sequencing was done on a sample of blood T cells: a sorted CD56 or NKG2C T cell subset, CD4+ or CD8+ T cells, or bulk PBMC T cells (not recorded which). The CDR3 protein is CSAYGGIADTQYF.